This section outlines one T cell receptor (beta chain) sequence together with its context. Its antigen is as yet unknown. In germline, CDR1 is MNHEY, CDR2 SMNVEV (reference sequence). V lost 7 bases, J lost 8 bases, and 18 bases lay in between. CDR3 length equals 14 residues. This record belongs to a study of cytomegalovirus exposure and HLA in healthy donors. Whole-study context: The approximately 120 validation repertoires were reported in a later analysis to have been generated on the same platform as the roughly 670 first-cohort repertoires.

Study results and caveats: There were fewer than 200 TCR beta chains listed as cytomegalovirus-associated.

Here immunoSEQ multiplex PCR was the method, and the copy in TCRdb shows in-frame clones only, minus some. The data hold 89,000 or so clones, with 85% to 95% observed a single time. The specimen was PBMCs. This sequence joins TRBV27 and TRBJ2-1; D is uncertain. The origin of this receptor is a woman in her twenties or thirties in good health and CMV-seropositive. CDR3 nucleotides: TGTGCCAGCAAGGTTGGCGGCCGTCTCCATGAGCAGTTCTTC. Its protein product is CASKVGGRLHEQFF.